This TCR beta chain was identified during a study of Graves' ophthalmopathy and Graves' hyperthyroidism (dated by TCRdb to 2016 to 2019). Study-wide context: Peripheral blood was collected at initial diagnosis, before any treatment. In total, approximately 130 blood samples were TCR-sequenced: around 42 ophthalmopathy, approximately 75 hyperthyroidism and some 17 hyperthyroidism-to-ophthalmopathy patients. To explore V-J signatures distinguishing ophthalmopathy from hyperthyroidism, a discovery set of under 110 patients (43 ophthalmopathy, roughly 56 stable hyperthyroidism) was enrolled. The study used signatures of the TCR beta repertoire to tell Graves' ophthalmopathy apart from Graves' hyperthyroidism and to predict which patients would progress to ophthalmopathy. The 100 discovery patients were divided at random into training and test sets in a 7:3 ratio. Following sample collection, hyperthyroidism patients were given methimazole at a starting dose of 30 mg daily, and ophthalmopathy patients were given high-dose intravenous methylprednisolone. T-cell repertoires of thyroid tissue and blood were compared in about 6 hyperthyroidism patients. For independent validation, a separate cohort was made up of some 18 hyperthyroidism patients plus 17 patients who later progressed from hyperthyroidism to ophthalmopathy. What the authors observed across the whole study: Sample size was not statistically predetermined, and group allocation was not concealed from the investigators. In validation, the model predicted ophthalmopathy progression with over 60% sensitivity and roughly 78% specificity; approximately 12 predicted patients were CT-confirmed with GO in a median of about 7.1 months. Ophthalmopathy was separated from stable hyperthyroidism by the 13-signature model with about 88% sensitivity and just under 84% specificity in cross-validation and with 80%/75% in the test set. Most expanded thyroid clonotypes with frequency above 0.001 were also detected in blood, suggesting blood repertoires may reflect the thyroid immune response.

For repertoire sequencing, TCR beta CDR3 regions were amplified from RNA transcripts. A first-round RT-PCR used HTBI primers with the Qiagen OneStep RT-PCR kit, followed by a second-round multiplex PCR, size selection and purification. Libraries were sequenced on an Illumina HiSeq2000 using paired-end 100 bp reads. On the authors' methods: SOAPnuke was used to process the reads, throwing out any read that had adapters, had uncalled bases, had a mean Phred below 15, or lacked an exact constant-primer or identifier match. COPE v1.2.5 was used to merge high-quality paired reads. Each unique nucleotide sequence was treated as a clonotype, and MiTCR v1.1 was used to align the clonotypes to the IMGT TRB V, D and J references. Only V-J combinations with frequency above 0.0001 were analysed, covering approximately 99% of repertoires. For each V-J combination, a TCR clonal expansion and chaos score was defined as F50 clonal expansion divided by the chaos observed in the TCRdist matrix. Welch's t-statistics and random forest were used to reduce the features to some 13 V-J combinations, which were then used as input to a naive Bayes classifier. The similarity between thyroid and blood repertoires was quantified using the Morisita-Horn index. The public sequencing data were trimmed at Q25 with fastp and processed into clonotypes with MiXCR by TCRdb, which kept only in-frame beta chains. Entries are consolidated by CDR3 protein sequence, retaining the most common genes and DNA. None of the V and J calls come from the authors' own analysis; TCRdb made them. This sample lists about 400,000 distinct CDR3 sequences; around 17% were detected once. Jointly, the top ten make up 1.6% of the sample.

For CDR1 and CDR2, the germline V gene lists SGHRS and YFSETQ. Including cysteine and phenylalanine, the CDR3 has 14 amino acids. Left in the record is the CDR3 DNA by itself, 42 bases read in frame from the first base. The junction shows trimming of 9 bases on V and 5 bases on J, and the gene matches do not reach 7 bases of it. This clonotype was seen at least ten times. The target of this receptor is not known. Base qualities are not at hand, and no much larger clone is one base apart. The ophthalmopathy patients had moderately to severely active disease, with a Clinical Activity Score of 3 or higher, a NOSPECS grade of 4 or higher, and a disease duration of less than 3 months. Patients were excluded if they had other autoimmune diseases, uncontrolled infections, pregnancy or lactation. Diagnosis relied on clinical symptoms, serum thyroxine, TRAb, thyroid ultrasound and orbital computed tomography. PBMCs were isolated from more than 9 ml of fresh peripheral blood by Ficoll-Paque density gradient centrifugation. Total RNA was extracted using Trizol reagent, and RNA quality was checked on an Agilent 2100 Bioanalyzer.

The sequence was collected from a young woman with Graves' ophthalmopathy. Donor details come from another sample of the same person, matched by shared clones. This sequence uses TRBV5-1 and TRBJ2-2; 10 nucleotides in the junction match TRBD1. The specimen was peripheral blood. The DNA reads TGCGCCACCACCGGGACAGGGGAGACCGGGGAGCTGTTTTTT. This is translated as CATTGTGETGELFF.